This TCR beta chain emerged from a study of response to subunit inactivated influenza vaccine. Study-level points and caveats: The authors suggested that every seasonal influenza vaccination recruits few new T cells.

Concerning this clonotype: Its antigen remains unidentified.

TCRdb fed the RT-PCR reads into MiXCR, producing one record per CDR3 protein. The sample has 650,000 or so distinct CDR3 sequences, roughly 15% seen once. The TCR comes from a man in his fifties who received an inactivated influenza vaccine. This sample comprised PBMCs from blood, obtained 14 to 15 days before vaccination.

The CDR3 nucleotides read TGTGCCAGCAGTTTACCAGGGATCTACGAGCAGTACTTC. Its protein product is CASSLPGIYEQYF. The chain recombines TRBV28 with TRBJ2-7, with a weak D call TRBD1 (5 bases). Trimming stripped 2 bases from V and 3 bases from J, with 8 bases between. Germline V lookup: CDR1 MDHEN, CDR2 SYDVKM. The CDR3 totals 13 residues.